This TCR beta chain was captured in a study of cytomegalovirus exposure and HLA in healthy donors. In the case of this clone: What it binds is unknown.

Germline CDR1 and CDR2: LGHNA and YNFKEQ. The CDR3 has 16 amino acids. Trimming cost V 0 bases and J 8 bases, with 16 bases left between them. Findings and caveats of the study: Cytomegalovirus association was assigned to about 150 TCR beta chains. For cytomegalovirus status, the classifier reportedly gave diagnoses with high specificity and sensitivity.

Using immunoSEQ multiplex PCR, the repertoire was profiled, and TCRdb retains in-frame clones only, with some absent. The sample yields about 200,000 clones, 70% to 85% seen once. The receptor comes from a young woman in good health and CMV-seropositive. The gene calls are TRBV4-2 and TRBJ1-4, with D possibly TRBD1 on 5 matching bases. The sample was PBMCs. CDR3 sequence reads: CASSQDGGAGFEKLFF. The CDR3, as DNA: TGTGCCAGCAGCCAAGATGGCGGGGCGGGTTTCGAAAAACTGTTTTTT.